The next 12 T cell receptor beta chains were all read from a single sample in a study of cytomegalovirus exposure and HLA in healthy donors. In the PCR, 60 Vbeta and 13 Jbeta primers were used. TCRdb keeps only in-frame clones here, not all; method: immunoSEQ multiplex PCR. The sample yields 150,000 to 200,000 clones, 70% to 80% seen once. Specimen: PBMCs. These receptors all come from a woman between 25 and 40 years old in good health and CMV-seropositive.

The V call is TRBV27, the J call TRBJ1-1; no firm D call. V was shortened by 6 bases and J by 3 bases, with 14 bases between the two germline ends. Germline CDR1 MNHEY, CDR2 SMNVEV (reference sequence). CDR3 length equals 14 residues. The CDR3, as DNA: TGTGCCAGCAGGACCCGACAAACCTACACTGAAGCTTTCTTT. It codes for CASRTRQTYTEAFF.

The V call is TRBV7-2, the J call TRBJ2-4; D unclear. This CDR3 is 11 amino acids long. Deletions cut 10 bases from V and 3 bases from J, with 7 bases between. Germline CDR1 is SGHTA and CDR2 is FQGNSA. CDR3 sequence: CATSYKNIQYF. The CDR3 DNA sequence: TGTGCCACCTCCTACAAAAACATTCAGTACTTC.

This sequence joins TRBV6-1 and TRBJ1-5, with a tentative D call TRBD1 (5 bases). The germline CDR1 and CDR2 sequences are MNHNS and SASEGT. This CDR3 has 13 amino acids. The V end was cut by 3 bases, the J end by 5 bases, with 8 bases between. CDR3 DNA: TGTGCCAGCAGTGAGGGGCCGGATCAGCCCCAGCATTTT. This gives the protein CASSEGPDQPQHF.

The chain employs TRBV7-9 and TRBJ2-7, with 7 bases identical to TRBD1. Germline loops: CDR1 SEHNR, CDR2 FQNEAQ (reference sequence). The V segment lost 1 base and the J segment 4 bases; nucleotides outside the gene matches: 7. This CDR3 is 15 amino acids long. The CDR3 region is CASSLETGDVYEQYF. The CDR3 nucleotides read TGTGCCAGCAGCTTAGAAACAGGGGATGTTTACGAGCAGTACTTC. The entire variable domain, with the rest obtained from reference TRBV7-9 and TRBJ2-7, is as follows: DTGVSQNPRHKITKRGQNVTFRCDPISEHNRLYWYRQTLGQGPEFLTYFQNEAQLEKSRLLSDRFSAERPKGSFSTLEIQRTEQGDSAMYLCASSLETGDVYEQYFGPGTRLTVT.

V usage is TRBV4-2 and J usage is TRBJ2-7; 9 nucleotides agree with TRBD1. The CDR3 is made up of 14 amino acids. Germline trimming cut 3 bases from V and 3 bases from J; bases unmatched to any gene: 3. CDR1 is LGHNA, CDR2 YNFKEQ, per germline. CDR3 residues: CASSQDRGRYEQYF. In DNA form, the CDR3 reads TGTGCCAGCAGCCAGGACAGGGGACGCTACGAGCAGTACTTC.

The chain links TRBV7-9 to TRBJ1-2; TRBD1 matches at 8 bases. There are 15 residues in the CDR3. V gave up 0 bases and J gave up 4 bases; unmatched junction bases: 4. CDR1 and CDR2 (germline): SEHNR, FQNEAQ (reference sequence). The DNA for the CDR3 is TGTGCCAGCAGCTTAGCACAGGGGGTAGGCTATGGCTACACCTTC. Its translation is CASSLAQGVGYGYTF.

The chain is built from TRBV4-3 and TRBJ1-1, with TRBD1 as a possible D gene (6 bases). V was clipped by 6 bases and J by 7 bases, with 18 bases between them. CDR3 size: 14 residues. Germline assignment: CDR1 LGHNA and CDR2 YSLEER. CDR3 bases: TGCGCCAGCAGGGATGGAGCGAGACAGGATGAAGCTTTCTTT. This codes for CASRDGARQDEAFF.

This clone was seen a single time. The CDR3 bases are TGTGCCAGCAGTTACGTCCTAGTCTCCGAGCAGTACTTC. Protein sequence: CASSYVLVSEQYF. The chain combines TRBV6-6 with TRBJ2-7, with D hard to call. Per germline, CDR1 MNHNY and CDR2 SVGAGI (reference sequence). V was pared by 2 bases and J by 6 bases, with 11 bases between. The CDR3 covers 13 residues.

The rearrangement links TRBV5-1 to TRBJ1-2, with D maybe TRBD1 (5 bases). The CDR3 loop spans 14 amino acids. Per the germline V gene, CDR1 is SGHRS and CDR2 is YFSETQ. The V and J ends lost 0 bases and 7 bases respectively, with 13 bases between them. CDR3 nucleotides: TGCGCCAGCAGCTTGGCGGAGGCGGGGGTTGGCTACACCTTC. This encodes CASSLAEAGVGYTF.

The genes are TRBV4-1 and TRBJ2-2; D perhaps matches TRBD1 (6 bases). The CDR3 extends over 17 amino acids. Germline lookup yields CDR1 MGHRA and CDR2 YSYEKL. The ends were cut back, 0 bases at V and 6 bases at J, with 17 bases in the middle. In DNA, the CDR3 is TGCGCCAGCAGCCAAGAGTTGGGCCCAGGGGTGGCCGGGGAGCTGTTTTTT. As protein: CASSQELGPGVAGELFF.

The rearrangement uses TRBV11-2 and TRBJ1-1; D is unresolved. This CDR3 spans 12 amino acids. From germline, CDR1 is SGHAT and CDR2 FQNNGV. V was cut by 5 bases and J by 0 bases, with 4 bases left in between. CDR3 in amino acids: CASSLLNTEAFF. The CDR3 DNA reads as TGTGCCAGCAGCCTACTGAACACTGAAGCTTTCTTT. Together with reference TRBV11-2 and TRBJ1-1, the CDR3 gives the full variable domain: EAGVAQSPRYKIIEKRQSVAFWCNPISGHATLYWYQQILGQGPKLLIQFQNNGVVDDSQLPKDRFSAERLKGVDSTLKIQPAKLEDSAVYLCASSLLNTEAFFGQGTRLTVV.

The sample holds one count of this clone. J is TRBJ1-5 and V is TRBV10-2; 8 nucleotides match TRBD1. The CDR3 consists of 16 residues. Germline values: CDR1 WSHSY, CDR2 SAAADI. With V trimmed by 4 bases and J by 2 bases, 7 bases remained unmatched. CDR3 region: CASSVGGQVGNQPQHF. The CDR3 DNA reads TGCGCCAGCAGTGTGGGGGGACAGGTAGGCAATCAGCCCCAGCATTTT.